Included here is one T cell receptor beta chain sequence, with context. Profiled with immunoSEQ multiplex PCR; TCRdb holds only in-frame clones, not every one. Of about 72,000 clones in the sample, approximately 91% were seen once. V was clipped by 0 bases and J by 10 bases, with 18 bases between them. Germline assignment: CDR1 MGHRA and CDR2 YSYEKL. The CDR3 has 15 amino acids. These data originate in a study of T cells after somatic rescue of genetic block. The gene calls are TRBV4-1 and TRBJ1-1; D is uncertain. The clonotype was recovered from a man aged 30-40 years. Material for sequencing was peripheral blood mononuclear cells (PBMCs). CDR3: CASSQDLGGGGLAFF. In DNA form, the CDR3 reads TGCGCCAGCAGCCAAGATCTAGGAGGCGGAGGTCTAGCTTTCTTT.